The clone carrying this T cell receptor beta chain was counted between two and nine times. The antigen remains undetermined. The CDR3 consists of 14 residues. Trimming stripped 0 bases from V and 5 bases from J, with 8 bases between. Per germline, CDR1 LGHDT and CDR2 YNNKEL (reference sequence). These data originate in a study of blood T cells in healthy people across ages. Regarding the study as a whole: Versus aged donors, long-lived donors had higher diversity and more naive CD4+ cells. Per-million-T-cell TCR beta diversity fell roughly linearly with age.

PCR was performed a second time for about 6 to 11 cycles using a sample-barcoded 5' primer and a J-beta primer mix. One entry per CDR3 protein results from TCRdb running MiXCR on the 5' RACE reads. Of about 720,000 distinct CDR3 sequences in the sample, about a fifth were seen once. Sequenced input: blood. This sequence joins TRBV3-1 and TRBJ2-1; D not resolved. The clonotype originates from a man between 65 and 79 years old in good health. The CDR3 reads CASSQDLMDNEQFF. The CDR3 coding sequence is TGTGCCAGCAGCCAAGATCTCATGGACAATGAGCAGTTCTTC.